The 20 T cell receptor beta chains listed next were all sequenced from one sample in a study of CD8+ T cells in alopecia areata. cDNA reverse transcribed from extracted RNA served as the sequencing template. Clones were read by immunoSEQ multiplex PCR, and TCRdb kept only the in-frame ones, dropping some. The sample comprises roughly 280,000 clones, 45% to 70% of which are singletons, and about 0.89% rests with the top ten. Treatment in this sample: oral pan-JAK inhibitor, 5-10 mg twice daily. The sample here was CD4+ T cells sorted from blood, taken at roughly week 52, from a patient treated with tofacitinib. These receptors originate from a human donor with alopecia areata.

V gene TRBV15 combines with J gene TRBJ1-1, with unresolved D. The CDR3 runs 13 residues. The V end was cut by 0 bases, the J end by 7 bases, with 9 bases between. Germline V gene lookup returns CDR1 LNHNV and CDR2 YYDKDF (reference sequence). CDR3 sequence: CATSREVFLEAFF. Here the CDR3 DNA reads TGTGCCACCAGCAGAGAGGTCTTTCTTGAAGCTTTCTTT.

The V call is TRBV4-1, the J call TRBJ2-5; weak D call: TRBD2 (6 bases). The CDR3 has 16 amino acids. With 4 bases removed from V and 2 bases from J, the gap between germline ends came to 17 bases. CDR1 is MGHRA and CDR2 is YSYEKL in the germline V gene. CDR3 sequence reads: CASSPYGGVSQETQYF. As DNA, the CDR3 is TGCGCCAGCAGCCCCTACGGAGGGGTTAGTCAAGAGACCCAGTACTTC.

This clone has more than one count but fewer than ten. V and J are TRBV6-1 and TRBJ1-1; the D is unclear. With 8 bases removed from V and 3 bases from J, the gap between germline ends came to 13 bases. Germline-derived CDR1 and CDR2 are MNHNS and SASEGT. The length of the CDR3 is 13 residues. CDR3 residues: CASVPGLDTEAFF. The CDR3 region has the DNA TGTGCCAGCGTTCCTGGGTTGGACACTGAAGCTTTCTTT.

V gene TRBV5-6 combines with J gene TRBJ2-7, with D perhaps TRBD2 (5 bases). V was pared by 4 bases and J by 1 base, with 12 bases between. This CDR3 has 14 amino acids. In germline, CDR1 is SGHDT, CDR2 YYEEEE. For the CDR3, the DNA is TGTGCCAGCAGCACCGGACTCGGGTCCTACGAGCAGTACTTC. Its protein product is CASSTGLGSYEQYF.

The J gene is TRBJ2-7, the V gene TRBV5-4, with D tentatively TRBD2 (6 bases). CDR3 length: 12 residues. The V and J ends lost 4 bases and 7 bases respectively, with 12 bases between them. Germline V lookup: CDR1 SGHNT, CDR2 YYREEE (reference sequence). This CDR3 reads CASSRRGGEQYF. The DNA of the CDR3 is TGTGCCAGCAGCCGGCGGGGTGGGGAGCAGTACTTC.

This clone was detected a few times. The same CDR3 is also encoded by other DNA sequences in this sample. CDR3 bases: TGCAGCGGCGGGACAGGGGCCGGCTATGGCTACACCTTC. It codes for CSGGTGAGYGYTF. The chain recombines TRBV29-1 with TRBJ1-2; 10 nucleotides line up with TRBD1. This CDR3 contains 13 residues. CDR1 is SQVTM and CDR2 is ANQGSEA in the germline V gene. The trim removed 7 bases at V and 4 bases at J, leaving 6 bases unmatched.

The chain carries TRBV5-1 and TRBJ2-1; TRBD1 matches 10 bases. The CDR3 runs to 12 residues. V lost 4 bases to trimming and J lost 11 bases; unmatched junction nucleotides: 3. Germline CDR1 and CDR2: SGHRS and YFSETQ. CDR3 DNA sequence: TGCGCCAGCAGCGGGGGACAGGGGAAGCAGTTCTTC. This encodes CASSGGQGKQFF.

J is TRBJ2-3 and V is TRBV29-1, with TRBD2 as a possible D gene (6 bases). Germline-derived CDR1 and CDR2 are SQVTM and ANQGSEA. V was clipped by 5 bases and J by 1 base, with 13 bases between them. CDR3 length: 14 amino acids. The CDR3 spells CSVRLDLGTDTQYF. In DNA, the CDR3 is TGCAGCGTTAGACTAGACCTGGGCACAGATACGCAGTATTTT.

The table lists this clone with a count of one. The chain is built from TRBV29-1 and TRBJ2-2, with 9 bases matching TRBD1. Looked up from germline, CDR1 is SQVTM and CDR2 is ANQGSEA. The V and J ends lost 4 bases and 5 bases, in that order; junction bases with no gene match: 2. CDR3 length equals 13 residues. DNA for the CDR3: TGCAGCGTTGTGGGGACAGGGACCGGGGAGCTGTTTTTT. It codes for CSVVGTGTGELFF.

V and J are TRBV7-9 and TRBJ2-2, with a weak D call TRBD1 (7 bases). V shed 5 bases and J shed 7 bases, with 11 bases lying between them. Germline V gene data show CDR1 as SEHNR and CDR2 as FQNEAQ (reference sequence). The CDR3 is 13 residues long. The CDR3 sequence: CASSAGQYGELFF. For the CDR3, the DNA is TGTGCCAGCAGCGCGGGACAGTACGGGGAGCTGTTTTTT.

This rearrangement joins TRBV2 to TRBJ2-1, with D perhaps matching TRBD2 (6 bases). The CDR3 consists of 13 residues. V lost 7 bases, J lost 8 bases, and 15 bases lay in between. CDR1 and CDR2 from the germline V gene are SNHLY and FYNNEI. As DNA, the CDR3 is TGTGCCAGCATGCGCCCCGGGAGCTATGAGCAGTTCTTC. Its translation is CASMRPGSYEQFF.

This clone was seen a few times. This sequence joins TRBV30 and TRBJ2-5; a possible D gene is TRBD1 (5 bases). The CDR3 runs to 13 residues. With 3 bases removed from V and 2 bases from J, the gap between germline ends came to 10 bases. The germline V gene has CDR1 GTSNPN and CDR2 SVGIG (reference sequence). The CDR3 sequence is CAWSRTLQETQYF. As DNA, the CDR3 is TGTGCCTGGAGCCGGACACTTCAAGAGACCCAGTACTTC.

The chain combines TRBV30 with TRBJ1-6; no reliable D call. The CDR3 is made up of 15 amino acids. Germline lookup yields CDR1 GTSNPN and CDR2 SVGIG (reference sequence). The germline V and J ends were trimmed by 0 bases and 7 bases, with 13 bases remaining between them. In nucleotides, the CDR3 is TGTGCCTGGAGTGTACTTGTTGGCTCCAATTCACCCCTCCACTTT. It specifies CAWSVLVGSNSPLHF.

The chain recombines TRBV4-2 with TRBJ2-3; 8 bases are shared with TRBD2. The CDR3 length is 16 residues. J lost 5 bases, V lost 4 bases, and 11 bases had no gene match. Per the germline V gene, CDR1 is LGHNA and CDR2 is YNFKEQ. The chain's CDR3 is CASSPRLAAGGDTQYF. The CDR3 DNA reads TGTGCCAGCAGCCCGCGGCTAGCGGCGGGGGGAGATACGCAGTATTTT.

This clone was observed a few times. The genes are TRBV6-5 and TRBJ2-1, with D perhaps TRBD1 (6 bases). The V end lost 6 bases, the J end lost 8 bases, and 17 bases lay between the germline ends. Germline loops: CDR1 MNHEY, CDR2 SVGAGI. The CDR3 loop spans 14 amino acids. For the CDR3, the DNA is TGTGCCAGCAGGACGCAGCTACAGGGACATGAGCAGTTCTTC. Protein sequence: CASRTQLQGHEQFF.

The rearrangement uses TRBV27 and TRBJ2-7; the D gene could be TRBD1 or TRBD2 (5 bases each). Germline V lookup: CDR1 MNHEY, CDR2 SMNVEV (reference sequence). This CDR3 comprises 16 residues. Trimming cost V 3 bases and J 0 bases, with 15 bases left between them. DNA for the CDR3: TGTGCCAGCAGTTTGGCTGGTTGGGGGAACTCCTACGAGCAGTACTTC. Its translation: CASSLAGWGNSYEQYF.

The CDR3, as DNA: TGTGCCAGCAGCGTACAGGGGGCGCATCGTTCACCCCTCCACTTT. This encodes CASSVQGAHRSPLHF. The rearrangement uses TRBV7-2 and TRBJ1-6, with 9 bases identical to TRBD1. This CDR3 region has 15 residues. The junction had 8 bases not matched to a gene; V was cut back by 5 bases and J by 9 bases. Germline V gene lookup returns CDR1 SGHTA and CDR2 FQGNSA.

This chain connects TRBV7-9 to TRBJ1-1, with D hard to call. The CDR3 has 12 residues. Germline CDR1 and CDR2: SEHNR and FQNEAQ (reference sequence). V was pared by 6 bases and J by 5 bases, with 10 bases between. The CDR3 DNA reads TGTGCCAGCAGGCCACAAGGAACTGAAGCTTTCTTT. This encodes CASRPQGTEAFF.

The rearrangement links TRBV5-1 to TRBJ2-2; D possibly matches TRBD1 or TRBD2 (5 bases each). Germline CDR1 is SGHRS and CDR2 is YFSETQ. The germline V and J ends were trimmed by 0 bases and 5 bases, with 11 bases remaining between them. This CDR3 is built from 15 residues. The CDR3 nucleotides are TGCGCCAGCAGCTTGGATCCCAGGGAGACCGGGGAGCTGTTTTTT. Protein sequence: CASSLDPRETGELFF.

The chain couples TRBV6-5 to TRBJ1-6, with D possibly matching TRBD1 (5 bases). The V end was cut by 6 bases, the J end by 7 bases, with 13 bases between. CDR3 size: 14 residues. The germline gives CDR1 MNHEY, CDR2 SVGAGI. CDR3 protein: CASRLGTENSPLHF. CDR3 coding DNA: TGTGCCAGCAGGCTAGGGACGGAAAATTCACCCCTCCACTTT.